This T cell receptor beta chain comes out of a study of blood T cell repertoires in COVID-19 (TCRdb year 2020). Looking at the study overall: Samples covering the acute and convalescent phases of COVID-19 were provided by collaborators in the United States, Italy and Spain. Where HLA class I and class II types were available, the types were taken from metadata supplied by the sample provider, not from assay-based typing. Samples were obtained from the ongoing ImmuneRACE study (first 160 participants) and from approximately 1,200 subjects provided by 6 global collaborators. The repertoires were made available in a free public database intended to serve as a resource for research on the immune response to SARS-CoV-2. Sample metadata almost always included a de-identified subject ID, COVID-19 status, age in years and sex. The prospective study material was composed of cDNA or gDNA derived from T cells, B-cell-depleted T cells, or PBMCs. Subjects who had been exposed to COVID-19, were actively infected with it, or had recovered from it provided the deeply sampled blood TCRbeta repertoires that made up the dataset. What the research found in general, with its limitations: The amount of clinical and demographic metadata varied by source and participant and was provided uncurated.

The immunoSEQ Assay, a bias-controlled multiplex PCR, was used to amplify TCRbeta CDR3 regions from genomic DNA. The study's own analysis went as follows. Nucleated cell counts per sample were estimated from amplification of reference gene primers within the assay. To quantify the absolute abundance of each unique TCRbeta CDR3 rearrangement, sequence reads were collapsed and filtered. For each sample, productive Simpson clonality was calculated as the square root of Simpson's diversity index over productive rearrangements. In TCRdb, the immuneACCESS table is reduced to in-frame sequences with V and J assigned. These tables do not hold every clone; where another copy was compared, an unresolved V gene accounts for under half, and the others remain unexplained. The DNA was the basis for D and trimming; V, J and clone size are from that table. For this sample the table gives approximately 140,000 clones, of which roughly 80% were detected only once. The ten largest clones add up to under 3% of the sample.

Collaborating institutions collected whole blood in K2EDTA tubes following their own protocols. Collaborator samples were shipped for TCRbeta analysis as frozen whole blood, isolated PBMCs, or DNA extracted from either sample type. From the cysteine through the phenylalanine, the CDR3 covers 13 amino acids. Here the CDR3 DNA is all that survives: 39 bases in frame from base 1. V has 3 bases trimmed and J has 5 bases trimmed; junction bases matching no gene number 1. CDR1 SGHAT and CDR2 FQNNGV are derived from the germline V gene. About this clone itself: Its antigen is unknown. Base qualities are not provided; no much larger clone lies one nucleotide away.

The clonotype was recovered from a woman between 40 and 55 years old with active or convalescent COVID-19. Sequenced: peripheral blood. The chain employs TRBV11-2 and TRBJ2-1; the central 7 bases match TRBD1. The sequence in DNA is TGTGCCAGCAGCTTGGACAGGCACAATGAGCAGTTCTTC. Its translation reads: CASSLDRHNEQFF.